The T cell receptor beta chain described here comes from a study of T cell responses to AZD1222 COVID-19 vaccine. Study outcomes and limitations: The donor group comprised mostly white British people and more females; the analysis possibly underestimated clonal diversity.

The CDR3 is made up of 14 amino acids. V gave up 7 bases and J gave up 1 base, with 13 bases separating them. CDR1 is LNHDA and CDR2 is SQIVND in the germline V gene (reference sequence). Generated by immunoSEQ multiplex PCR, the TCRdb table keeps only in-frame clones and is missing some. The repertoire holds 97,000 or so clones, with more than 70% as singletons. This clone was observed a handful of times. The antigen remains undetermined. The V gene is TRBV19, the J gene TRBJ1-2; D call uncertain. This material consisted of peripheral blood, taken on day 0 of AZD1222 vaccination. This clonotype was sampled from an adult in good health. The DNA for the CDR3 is TGTGCCAGTAATCGGGGTGGGAGTAACTATGGCTACACCTTC. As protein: CASNRGGSNYGYTF.